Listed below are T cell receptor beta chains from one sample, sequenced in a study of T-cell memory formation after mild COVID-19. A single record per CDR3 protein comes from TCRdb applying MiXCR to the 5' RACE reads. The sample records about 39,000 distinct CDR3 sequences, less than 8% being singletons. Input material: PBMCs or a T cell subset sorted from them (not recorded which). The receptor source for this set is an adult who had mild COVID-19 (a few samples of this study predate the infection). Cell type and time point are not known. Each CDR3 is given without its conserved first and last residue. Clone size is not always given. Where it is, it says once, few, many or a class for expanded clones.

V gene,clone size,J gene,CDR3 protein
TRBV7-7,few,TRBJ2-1,ASSFTDSAYNEQF
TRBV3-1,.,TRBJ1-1,ASSARDKNTEAF
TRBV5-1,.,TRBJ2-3,ASSAGPGADTQY
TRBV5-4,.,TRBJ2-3,ASSFGGQGPDTQY
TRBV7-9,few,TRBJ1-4,ASSLRQGKLF
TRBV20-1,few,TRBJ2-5,SARGDRQGEGTQY
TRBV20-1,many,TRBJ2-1,SASGGTSYNEQF
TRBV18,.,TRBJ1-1,ASSPTGLAEAF
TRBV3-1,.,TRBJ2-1,ASTGPGRLKF
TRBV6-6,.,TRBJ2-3,ASSYLGIDTQY
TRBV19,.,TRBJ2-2,ASIVGGRGSTGELF
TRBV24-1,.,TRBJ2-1,ATSDISGRYNEQF
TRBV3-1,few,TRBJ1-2,ASSHLDRNYGYT
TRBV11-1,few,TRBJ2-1,ASNRDRSHSNEQF
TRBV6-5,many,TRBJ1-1,ASSYSRTRTEAF
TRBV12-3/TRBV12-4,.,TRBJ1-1,ASSRQGPRGNTEAF
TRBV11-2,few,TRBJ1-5,ASSLDRLGGQPQH
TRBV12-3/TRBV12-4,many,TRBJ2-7,ASSLSGRVSSYEQY
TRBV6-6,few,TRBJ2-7,AIGQGFYEQY
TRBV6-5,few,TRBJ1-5,ASSLRGRPNQPQH
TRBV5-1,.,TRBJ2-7,ASSLAPRGGYEQY
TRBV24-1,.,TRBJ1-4,ATSDGGKGPGEKLF
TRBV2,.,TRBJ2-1,ASGENSGPYNEQF
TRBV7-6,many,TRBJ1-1,ASSPSQGRSTEAF
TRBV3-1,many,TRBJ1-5,ASSQVPGRGQPQH
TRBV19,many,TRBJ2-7,ASSIVEGREQY